A selection of T cell receptor beta chains follows, all from one sample in a study of T cells in Graves' hyperthyroidism and ophthalmopathy. TCRdb re-derived calls from the multiplex PCR reads in MiXCR, one entry per CDR3 protein. The data show around 190,000 distinct CDR3 sequences, around 15% seen once. Material for sequencing was blood. The receptors stem from a woman between 45 and 60 years old with Graves' hyperthyroidism. Both conserved end residues are part of each CDR3. D genes are given only for firm matches. Where a row states a size, it is once, few, many or the class of an expanded clone; other rows omit it.

TRBJ2-2 | TRBV11-2 | many | NA | CASSLAGPTGELFF | TGTGCCAGCAGCTTAGCGGGGCCCACCGGGGAGCTGTTTTTT
TRBJ2-1 | TRBV2 | NA | NA | CASSEVEGLYNEQFF | TGTGCCAGCAGTGAAGTAGAGGGGTTGTACAATGAGCAGTTCTTC
TRBJ2-6 | TRBV18 | once | NA | CASSPFPPTSGANVLTF | TGTGCCAGCTCACCATTCCCCCCCACCTCTGGGGCCAACGTCCTGACTTTC
TRBJ2-7 | TRBV11-2 | many | NA | CASSSFPYEQYF | TGTGCCAGCAGCTCATTCCCGTACGAGCAGTACTTC
TRBJ2-1 | TRBV14 | NA | TRBD1 | CASSPGTGYNEQFF | TGTGCCAGCAGCCCCGGGACAGGTTACAATGAGCAGTTCTTC
TRBJ2-3 | TRBV5-1 | NA | NA | CASSLGPAKSSGGTQYF | TGCGCCAGCAGCTTGGGTCCAGCAAAATCGAGTGGCGGTACGCAGTATTTT
TRBJ1-3 | TRBV3-1 | NA | NA | CASSTRVGSSGNTIYF | TGTGCCAGCAGCACCCGGGTCGGTAGCTCTGGAAACACCATATATTTT
TRBJ1-6 | TRBV28 | many | NA | CASSILTDSPLHF | TGTGCCAGCAGTATCCTGACGGATTCACCCCTCCACTTT
TRBJ2-6 | TRBV19 | many | TRBD2 | CASSTPLGRAGANVLTF | TGTGCCAGTAGTACGCCCTTAGGGAGGGCTGGGGCCAACGTCCTGACTTTC
TRBJ2-3 | TRBV7-3 | NA | TRBD2 | CASSHSGGDTDTQYF | TGTGCCAGCAGCCATAGCGGGGGGGACACAGATACGCAGTATTTT
TRBJ1-2 | TRBV6-1 | many | NA | CASRIPGTYGYTF | TGTGCCAGCAGAATTCCTGGGACCTATGGCTACACCTTC
TRBJ2-7 | TRBV5-1 | many | TRBD2 | CASSLTAGGSYEQYF | TGCGCCAGCAGCTTGACCGCGGGGGGCTCCTACGAGCAGTACTTC
TRBJ2-5 | TRBV14 | NA | NA | CASSQDLGGGEKLYF | TGTGCCAGCAGCCAAGATCTGGGAGGGGGCGAAAAATTATACTTC
TRBJ1-1 | TRBV5-6 | few | NA | CASSSIIYRTDNTEAFF | TGTGCCAGCAGCTCAATAATCTACCGCACAGATAACACTGAAGCTTTCTTT
TRBJ2-1 | TRBV20-1 | NA | TRBD2 | CSALTGGIGYNEQFF | TGCAGTGCTCTGACGGGGGGGATCGGATACAATGAGCAGTTCTTC
TRBJ2-6 | TRBV27 | many | NA | CASSTTGPSGANVLTF | TGTGCCAGCAGCACGACAGGTCCCTCTGGGGCCAACGTCCTGACTTTC
TRBJ1-5 | TRBV6-1 | NA | NA | CASISGAMQPQHF | TGTGCCAGCATCTCAGGGGCTATGCAGCCCCAGCATTTT
TRBJ2-5 | TRBV19 | many | NA | CASSMGKKGETQYF | TGTGCCAGTAGTATGGGGAAAAAAGGAGAGACCCAGTACTTC
TRBJ2-2 | TRBV25-1 | NA | NA | CASSDGEWNGELFF | TGTGCCAGCAGTGACGGGGAATGGAACGGGGAGCTGTTTTTT
TRBJ1-2 | TRBV20-1 | many | NA | CSAEGDLGGYTF | TGCAGTGCCGAGGGGGATCTGGGTGGCTACACCTTC
TRBJ1-2 | TRBV9 | many | NA | CASSAAWDLHGYTF | TGTGCCAGCAGCGCGGCTTGGGACCTCCATGGCTACACCTTC
TRBJ2-7 | TRBV28 | few | NA | CASRPGPGGYEQYF | TGTGCCAGCAGACCGGGTCCGGGCGGCTACGAGCAGTACTTC
TRBJ2-7 | TRBV7-9 | many | NA | CASSLTGGGAFYEQYF | TGTGCCAGCAGCTTAACAGGAGGGGGCGCCTTCTACGAGCAGTACTTC
TRBJ2-7 | TRBV6-2/TRBV6-3 | many | NA | CASSLPSRLDYEQYF | TGTGCCAGCAGTTTACCAAGCCGATTGGACTACGAGCAGTACTTC
TRBJ2-7 | TRBV5-1 | NA | NA | CASKPTGSYEQYF | TGCGCCAGCAAACCAACAGGGTCCTACGAGCAGTACTTC
TRBJ2-7 | TRBV2 | many | NA | CASGSYYEQYF | TGTGCCAGCGGGTCGTACTACGAGCAGTACTTC
TRBJ1-2 | TRBV7-9 | many | TRBD1 | CASSELGTGGAVQGYTF | TGTGCCAGCAGCGAACTTGGGACAGGGGGCGCGGTTCAAGGCTACACCTTC
TRBJ2-2 | TRBV6-1 | many | NA | CASRENPPERDLELFF | TGTGCCAGCAGGGAGAATCCCCCCGAACGAGATTTAGAGCTGTTTTTT
TRBJ1-1 | TRBV5-1 | many | NA | CASSLRENTEAFF | TGCGCCAGCAGCTTGAGGGAGAACACTGAAGCTTTCTTT
TRBJ2-3 | TRBV2 | many | NA | CASSRTDEETDTQYF | TGTGCCAGCAGTAGGACGGACGAGGAAACAGATACGCAGTATTTT
TRBJ1-1 | TRBV15 | once | NA | CATSRDGGNTEAFF | TGTGCCACCAGCAGAGATGGGGGGAACACTGAAGCTTTCTTT
TRBJ2-6 | TRBV6-2/TRBV6-3 | many | NA | CASSYSRDAPSGANVLTF | TGTGCCAGCAGTTACTCGAGGGACGCCCCCTCTGGGGCCAACGTCCTGACTTTC
TRBJ1-1 | TRBV29-1 | many | NA | CSALKGATEAFF | TGCAGCGCTCTCAAGGGAGCCACTGAAGCTTTCTTT
TRBJ1-2 | TRBV3-1 | many | NA | CASSQGVDYTF | TGTGCCAGCAGCCAAGGGGTAGACTACACCTTC
TRBJ1-2 | TRBV7-9 | NA | TRBD1 | CASSPGTARSFGYTF | TGTGCCAGCAGCCCCGGGACAGCACGGAGTTTTGGCTACACCTTC
TRBJ1-1 | TRBV11-2 | many | TRBD1 | CASSLTGAHTEAFF | TGTGCCAGCAGCTTGACAGGGGCGCACACTGAAGCTTTCTTT
TRBJ2-3 | TRBV7-6 | many | TRBD2 | CASRPLAGGTDTQYF | TGTGCCAGCAGGCCACTAGCGGGGGGCACAGATACGCAGTATTTT
TRBJ1-2 | TRBV19 | many | NA | CASSMGTGYGYTF | TGTGCCAGTAGTATGGGGACTGGATATGGCTACACCTTC
TRBJ1-2 | TRBV7-9 | many | NA | CASSLEDGAGRANYGYTF | TGTGCCAGCAGCTTAGAGGACGGGGCTGGCCGAGCTAACTATGGCTACACCTTC
TRBJ2-3 | TRBV28 | many | TRBD2 | CASSFWTSGGLKSTDTQYF | TGTGCCAGCAGTTTTTGGACTAGCGGGGGTTTAAAAAGCACAGATACGCAGTATTTT
TRBJ2-1 | TRBV14 | many | TRBD1 | CASSRDRGRDEQFF | TGTGCCAGCAGCCGGGACAGGGGGCGCGATGAGCAGTTCTTC
TRBJ2-7 | TRBV28 | many | NA | CASSFPQGRYEQYF | TGTGCCAGCAGTTTTCCACAGGGTCGCTACGAGCAGTACTTC
TRBJ2-1 | TRBV5-1 | few | TRBD2 | CASSPTSGSVYNEQFF | TGCGCCAGCAGCCCGACTAGCGGGAGTGTGTACAATGAGCAGTTCTTC
TRBJ1-3 | TRBV6-1 | many | TRBD1 | CASSYSGQGSGNTIYF | TGTGCCAGCAGTTATTCAGGACAGGGCTCTGGAAACACCATATATTTT
TRBJ1-2 | TRBV5-4 | NA | NA | CASSFRGSYGYTF | TGTGCCAGCAGCTTCAGGGGAAGCTATGGCTACACCTTC
TRBJ1-6 | TRBV6-2/TRBV6-3 | many | TRBD1 | CASTPEGAWNSPLHF | TGTGCCAGCACACCCGAGGGGGCATGGAATTCACCCCTCCACTTT
TRBJ2-5 | TRBV7-8 | NA | NA | CASSLVVAGVQETQYF | TGTGCCAGCAGCTTAGTGGTGGCAGGGGTACAAGAGACCCAGTACTTC
TRBJ2-4 | TRBV19 | many | NA | CASSMWGGAKNIQYF | TGTGCCAGTAGTATGTGGGGAGGAGCCAAAAACATTCAGTACTTC
TRBJ1-1 | TRBV6-1 | many | NA | CASTRQKNTEAFF | TGTGCCAGCACCCGCCAAAAGAACACTGAAGCTTTCTTT
TRBJ1-5 | TRBV6-1 | many | NA | CASSERVGSNQPQHF | TGTGCCAGCAGTGAGCGAGTCGGGAGCAATCAGCCCCAGCATTTT
TRBJ2-1 | TRBV7-6 | many | NA | CASSVTGSEQFF | TGTGCCAGCAGCGTAACCGGGAGTGAGCAGTTCTTC
TRBJ1-3 | TRBV7-9 | many | NA | CASSYQGARSGNTIYF | TGTGCCAGCAGCTACCAAGGGGCCCGCTCTGGAAACACCATATATTTT